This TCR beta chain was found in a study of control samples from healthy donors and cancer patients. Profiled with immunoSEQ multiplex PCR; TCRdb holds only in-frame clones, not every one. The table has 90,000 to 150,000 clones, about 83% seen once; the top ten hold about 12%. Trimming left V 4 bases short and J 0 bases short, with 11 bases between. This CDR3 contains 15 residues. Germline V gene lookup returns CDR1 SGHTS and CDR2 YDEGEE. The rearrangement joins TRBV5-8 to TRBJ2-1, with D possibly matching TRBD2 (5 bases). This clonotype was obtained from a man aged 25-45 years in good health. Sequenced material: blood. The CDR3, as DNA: TGTGCCAGCAGCCCCGGACTGAGCTCCTACAATGAGCAGTTCTTC. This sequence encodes CASSPGLSSYNEQFF.